The 21 T cell receptor beta chains reported below all come from one sample, sequenced in a study of long-term antiretroviral therapy in people with HIV. Investigators performed immunoSEQ version v3.0 at survey level. The table came from immunoSEQ multiplex PCR; TCRdb's copy has only in-frame clones and leaves some out. Found here are over 30,000 clones, roughly 98% of them singletons; the top ten hold 1.5% to 2%. Sequencing was performed on unsorted PBMCs, taken 7.6 years after starting antiretroviral therapy. These receptors were taken from a man aged 25 to 45 with HIV.

The chain couples TRBV28 to TRBJ2-1; D remains ambiguous. Germline V CDR1 and CDR2: MDHEN, SYDVKM. V was cut by 2 bases and J by 8 bases, with 7 bases left in between. This CDR3 is 12 amino acids long. This chain's CDR3 is CASSLRRDEQFF. In nucleotides, the CDR3 is TGTGCCAGCAGTTTACGAAGGGATGAGCAGTTCTTC.

This chain uses TRBV7-6 with TRBJ1-5; no clear D gene. The germline V gene encodes CDR1 SGHVS and CDR2 FNYEAQ. This CDR3 contains 16 residues. Trimming removed 1 base from V and 0 bases from J, with 10 bases in between. CDR3 DNA sequence: TGTGCCAGCAGCTTAGAGTCAGATTATAGCAATCAGCCCCAGCATTTT. It encodes CASSLESDYSNQPQHF.

This chain joins TRBV6-1 and TRBJ2-1, with 11 bases fitting TRBD2. With V trimmed by 1 base and J by 3 bases, 5 bases remained unmatched. The CDR3 loop spans 17 amino acids. Per germline, CDR1 MNHNS and CDR2 SASEGT. Here the CDR3 reads CASSEGRLAGGYNEQFF. The CDR3 region has the DNA TGTGCCAGCAGTGAAGGACGGCTAGCGGGAGGCTACAATGAGCAGTTCTTC.

The genes are TRBV13 and TRBJ1-3; 7 bases map to TRBD1. Germline assignment: CDR1 PRHDT and CDR2 FYEKMQ (reference sequence). Unmatched junction bases numbered 5, after V lost 3 bases and J lost 3 bases. This CDR3 is built from 15 residues. The CDR3 nucleotides read TGTGCCAGCAGCTTTAGGGGGCTTATTGGAAACACCATATATTTT. Encoded protein: CASSFRGLIGNTIYF.

The chain combines TRBV7-2 with TRBJ2-3; D is ambiguous. The V end lost 3 bases, the J end lost 0 bases, and 7 bases lay between the germline ends. The CDR3 extends over 14 amino acids. The germline V gene has CDR1 SGHTA and CDR2 FQGNSA. DNA for the CDR3: TGTGCCAGCAGCTTGGGTGCTAGCACAGATACGCAGTATTTT. Protein product: CASSLGASTDTQYF.

J is TRBJ1-2 and V is TRBV7-9; D may be TRBD1 (6 bases). CDR1 is SEHNR and CDR2 is FQNEAQ in the germline V gene (reference sequence). Trimming stripped 5 bases from V and 6 bases from J, with 13 bases between. This CDR3 region has 13 residues. The CDR3 coding sequence is TGTGCCAGCAGCACACTACAGGGTAATGGCTACACCTTC. Translated, it gives CASSTLQGNGYTF. The full variable domain, with the rest looked up from reference TRBV7-9 and TRBJ1-2, is DTGVSQNPRHKITKRGQNVTFRCDPISEHNRLYWYRQTLGQGPEFLTYFQNEAQLEKSRLLSDRFSAERPKGSFSTLEIQRTEQGDSAMYLCASSTLQGNGYTFGSGTRLTVV.

V gene TRBV28 combines with J gene TRBJ1-1, with a weak D call TRBD1 (5 bases). V was pared by 11 bases and J by 6 bases, with 13 bases between. The CDR3 contains 11 residues. From germline, CDR1 is MDHEN and CDR2 SYDVKM. The CDR3 DNA follows: TGTGCCGGACAAAGGGGAGCTGAAGCTTTCTTT. Translated, it gives CAGQRGAEAFF.

This clone came up a few times. The chain couples TRBV2 to TRBJ1-1; the D is unclear. This CDR3 comprises 13 residues. V lost 8 bases and J 8 bases, leaving 18 bases between the germline ends. Germline-derived CDR1 and CDR2 are SNHLY and FYNNEI. The CDR3 protein is CASSPTVYWEAFF. The CDR3 nucleotides are TGTGCCAGCTCCCCGACGGTTTACTGGGAAGCTTTCTTT.

V gene TRBV27 combines with J gene TRBJ1-4; 9 bases agree with TRBD1. Germline V gene sequence: CDR1 MNHEY, CDR2 SMNVEV (reference sequence). The CDR3 has 16 residues. The trim removed 5 bases at V and 4 bases at J, leaving 8 bases unmatched. CDR3 protein: CASSHRPGQGNEKLFF. The CDR3 bases are TGTGCCAGCAGTCACCGCCCGGGACAGGGTAATGAAAAACTGTTTTTT.

This chain connects TRBV19 to TRBJ2-7; a possible D gene is TRBD1 (5 bases). The V gene lost 1 base and the J gene lost 5 bases, with 15 bases spanning the gap. This CDR3 comprises 15 residues. Germline V gene lookup returns CDR1 LNHDA and CDR2 SQIVND (reference sequence). CDR3 sequence reads: CASSIGGAPFNEQYF. The CDR3 bases are TGTGCCAGTAGTATAGGTGGGGCCCCCTTCAACGAGCAGTACTTC.

The chain links TRBV19 to TRBJ2-3, with TRBD2 matching over 9 bases. With V trimmed by 3 bases and J by 3 bases, 31 bases remained unmatched. This CDR3 is built from 24 residues. CDR1 and CDR2 (germline): LNHDA, SQIVND (reference sequence). DNA of the CDR3: TGTGCCAGTAGTATCCGCAGGGGCCTGCGCGGTTTGGCGGGAGGGCCCGGTTTGACAGATACGCAGTATTTT. Its translation: CASSIRRGLRGLAGGPGLTDTQYF.

The rearrangement links TRBV5-6 to TRBJ1-3, with no clear D. The CDR3 spans 12 residues. Germline CDR1 SGHDT, CDR2 YYEEEE. V was pared by 1 base and J by 3 bases, with 2 bases between. CDR3 region: CASSLIGNTIYF. The CDR3 DNA reads TGTGCCAGCAGCTTGATTGGAAACACCATATATTTT.

The V gene is TRBV7-6, the J gene TRBJ2-1; D is unresolved. Germline V lookup: CDR1 SGHVS, CDR2 FNYEAQ. The CDR3 has 16 residues. Trimming removed 0 bases at V and 4 bases at J, with 13 bases between. The CDR3: CASSLALITTYNEQFF. The CDR3 nucleotides read TGTGCCAGCAGCTTAGCGTTAATAACCACATACAATGAGCAGTTCTTC.

This chain connects TRBV5-6 to TRBJ2-5, with D perhaps TRBD1 or TRBD2 (6 bases each). V was pared by 5 bases and J by 6 bases, with 17 bases between. Germline assignment: CDR1 SGHDT and CDR2 YYEEEE. This CDR3 region has 14 residues. CDR3 loop: CASSSWGAGKTQYF. In nucleotides, the CDR3 is TGTGCCAGCAGTTCATGGGGGGCCGGAAAGACCCAGTACTTC.

The V gene is TRBV15, the J gene TRBJ2-7, with 8 bases identical to TRBD2. This CDR3 has 13 residues. V lost 8 bases to trimming and J lost 4 bases; unmatched junction nucleotides: 7. Germline V gene data show CDR1 as LNHNV and CDR2 as YYDKDF (reference sequence). The CDR3 here is CATQAGENYEQYF. In DNA, the CDR3 is TGTGCCACCCAAGCGGGAGAGAATTACGAGCAGTACTTC.

The CDR3 here is CASSPSGLQDTEAFF. The CDR3 DNA follows: TGTGCCAGCTCACCCTCGGGCCTTCAGGACACTGAAGCTTTCTTT. The rearrangement joins TRBV18 to TRBJ1-1, with unresolved D. V was clipped by 3 bases and J by 3 bases, with 14 bases between them. CDR3 length equals 15 residues. Germline CDR1 and CDR2: KGHSH and LQKENI.

This chain connects TRBV5-6 to TRBJ1-1; weak D call: TRBD1 (5 bases). The V end lost 0 bases, the J end lost 1 base, and 7 bases lay between the germline ends. Germline V CDR1 and CDR2: SGHDT, YYEEEE. This CDR3 is 14 amino acids long. CDR3 bases: TGTGCCAGCAGCTTGGCTGACAGGAACACTGAAGCTTTCTTT. This gives the protein CASSLADRNTEAFF.

The chain employs TRBV30 and TRBJ2-2, with 9 bases lining up with TRBD1. Germline V lookup: CDR1 GTSNPN, CDR2 SVGIG (reference sequence). This CDR3 is 15 amino acids long. The trim removed 6 bases at V and 0 bases at J, leaving 5 bases unmatched. This CDR3 reads CACGTGTSNTGELFF. CDR3 DNA: TGTGCCTGCGGGACAGGGACCTCGAACACCGGGGAGCTGTTTTTT.

This clone was seen a few times. The chain joins TRBV5-4 to TRBJ2-7; 7 bases match TRBD1. This CDR3 has 14 amino acids. CDR1 and CDR2 from the germline V gene are SGHNT and YYREEE (reference sequence). V gave up 4 bases and J gave up 6 bases; unmatched junction bases: 10. CDR3 residues: CASSPQGVMSEQYF. The CDR3 DNA reads TGTGCCAGCAGCCCGCAGGGGGTGATGAGCGAGCAGTACTTC.

The J gene is TRBJ1-2, the V gene TRBV5-1; D is unclear. The CDR3 consists of 15 residues. Germline lookup yields CDR1 SGHRS and CDR2 YFSETQ. Trimming cost V 4 bases and J 0 bases, with 13 bases left between them. The CDR3 is CASSPTQIANYGYTF. In nucleotides, the CDR3 is TGCGCCAGCAGCCCTACCCAGATCGCTAACTATGGCTACACCTTC.

The chain couples TRBV13 to TRBJ2-7; weak D call: TRBD1 (5 bases). V shed 5 bases and J shed 3 bases, with 8 bases lying between them. The CDR3 has 12 residues. Germline V gene data show CDR1 as PRHDT and CDR2 as FYEKMQ (reference sequence). The DNA for the CDR3 is TGTGCCAGCAGCCTCGACAGCTACGAGCAGTACTTC. It translates to CASSLDSYEQYF.